The sequence of this T cell receptor beta chain was determined in a study of blood T cell repertoires in COVID-19. The overall study: Whether acute or convalescent, the COVID-19 samples came from the United States, Italy and Spain. In each case, the material was cDNA or gDNA derived from T cells, B-cell-depleted T cells, or PBMCs.

Comments on this clone: Other nucleotide sequences from this sample produce the same CDR3.

Study processing details: Reference gene primer amplification gave estimated nucleated cell counts. Repertoires were generated with immunoSEQ multiplex PCR, while TCRdb's copy carries only in-frame clones and drops some. V, J and clone size derive from that table, while D and trimming were established from the DNA sequence. The data show 150,000 to 200,000 clones, with approximately 89% seen just once and 6.5% to 9% held by the top ten. The CDR3 contains 13 residues. Germline V CDR1 and CDR2: SGHRS, YFSETQ. The V segment lost 0 bases and the J segment 4 bases; nucleotides outside the gene matches: 0.

V is TRBV5-1 and J is TRBJ1-2, with 7 bases identical to TRBD1. This clonotype was obtained from a woman in her sixties or seventies with acute or convalescent COVID-19. What was sequenced was peripheral blood. The CDR3 region is CASSLGDSYGYTF. The CDR3, as DNA: TGCGCCAGCAGCTTGGGGGACAGCTATGGCTACACCTTC. Supplemented by reference TRBV5-1 and TRBJ1-2, the full variable domain reads KAGVTQTPRYLIKTRGQQVTLSCSPISGHRSVSWYQQTPGQGLQFLFEYFSETQRNKGNFPGRFSGRQFSNSRSEMNVSTLELGDSALYLCASSLGDSYGYTFGSGTRLTVV.